A single sample is the source of the 27 T cell receptor beta chains below, sequenced in a study of identical twins. TCRdb recomputed calls from the 5' RACE reads with MiXCR, one row per CDR3 protein. This repertoire shows hundreds of thousands of distinct CDR3 sequences, around a sixth found once; its top ten account for about an eighth. This same sample was also taken into another study, of T cells expressing NK-cell markers.

The sequencing input was PBMCs. The receptor set was obtained from a woman aged 18-30 years in good health.

This clonotype occurred a few times. The chain recombines TRBV7-2 with TRBJ2-5; TRBD1 might be the D (6 bases). The length of the CDR3 is 13 residues. CDR1 is SGHTA and CDR2 is FQGNSA in the germline V gene. Trimming stripped 1 base from V and 5 bases from J, with 8 bases between. DNA of the CDR3: TGTGCCAGCAGCTTAGGGGGACACGAGACCCAGTACTTC. This gives the protein CASSLGGHETQYF.

This clonotype was seen only a few times. The V and J genes are TRBV12-3 or TRBV12-4 and TRBJ2-2, with 9 bases that match TRBD1. CDR3 length: 16 amino acids. The junction had 6 bases not matched to a gene; V was cut back by 7 bases and J by 0 bases. Here the CDR3 reads CASTQDRGPNTGELFF. The CDR3 nucleotides are TGTGCCAGCACCCAGGACAGGGGTCCGAACACCGGGGAGCTGTTTTTT.

The chain carries TRBV27 and TRBJ2-1; no firm D call. CDR1 MNHEY and CDR2 SMNVEV come from the germline V gene (reference sequence). This CDR3 spans 14 amino acids. The V end lost 5 bases, the J end lost 5 bases, and 13 bases lay between the germline ends. DNA for the CDR3: TGTGCCAGCAGTCGTCCCAACCAGGACAATGAGCAGTTCTTC. This codes for CASSRPNQDNEQFF.

This clonotype was seen a handful of times. The rearrangement uses TRBV6-5 and TRBJ2-7, with D unresolved. The ends were cut back, 2 bases at V and 5 bases at J, with 13 bases in the middle. This CDR3 is built from 14 residues. Germline V CDR1 and CDR2: MNHEY, SVGAGI. The CDR3 region is CASSYIVGSHEQYF. The CDR3 DNA reads TGTGCCAGCAGTTACATCGTCGGGTCTCACGAGCAGTACTTC.

This clonotype was seen a few times. The CDR3 reads CASSLAAENTEAFF. The CDR3 DNA sequence: TGCGCCAGCAGCTTGGCGGCGGAGAACACTGAAGCTTTCTTT. V and J are TRBV5-1 and TRBJ1-1; D not certain. CDR1 is SGHRS, CDR2 YFSETQ, per germline. The CDR3 consists of 14 residues. Trimming stripped 0 bases from V and 1 base from J, with 7 bases between.

This clonotype came up a few times. In DNA, the CDR3 is TGCGCCAGCAGCTATTACTCGCGGGAGGGAGATACGCAGTATTTT. Translation gives CASSYYSREGDTQYF. The rearrangement uses TRBV5-1 and TRBJ2-3, with TRBD2 matching 9 bases. Unmatched junction bases numbered 7, after V lost 3 bases and J lost 5 bases. This CDR3 contains 15 residues. CDR1 is SGHRS, CDR2 YFSETQ, per germline.

This clonotype was counted only a few times. This chain joins TRBV5-1 and TRBJ2-7; no clear D. The CDR3 loop spans 12 amino acids. Trimming pared 5 bases from V and 2 bases from J, leaving 8 bases between. CDR1 and CDR2 (germline): SGHRS, YFSETQ. The CDR3 sequence: CASRREAYEQYF. The CDR3 bases are TGCGCCAGCAGGCGAGAGGCCTACGAGCAGTACTTC.

The genes are TRBV2 and TRBJ2-1; 7 bases are shared with TRBD1. Germline values: CDR1 SNHLY, CDR2 FYNNEI. Trimming cost V 8 bases and J 9 bases; bases outside gene matches: 10. This CDR3 region has 13 residues. The CDR3 loop reads CASLLEGAVEQFF. CDR3 in DNA: TGTGCCAGCCTCCTCGAGGGGGCGGTTGAGCAGTTCTTC.

The V gene is TRBV20-1, the J gene TRBJ2-1; weak D call: TRBD1 (7 bases). CDR1 and CDR2 (germline): DFQATT, SNEGSKA (reference sequence). This CDR3 has 13 residues. V was shortened by 8 bases and J by 5 bases, with 16 bases between the two germline ends. The CDR3 DNA follows: TGCAGTTCCGGGGGACAGAACCACAATGAGCAGTTCTTC. It is translated as CSSGGQNHNEQFF.

This clonotype has more than one count but fewer than ten. The chain carries TRBV4-2 and TRBJ1-2, with TRBD1 matching over 9 bases. Trimming cost V 0 bases and J 14 bases; bases outside gene matches: 7. The CDR3 contains 13 residues. Germline V gene data show CDR1 as LGHNA and CDR2 as YNFKEQ. CDR3 nucleotide sequence: TGTGCCAGCAGCCAAGACTCTGAACAGGGGGCGACCTTC. This sequence encodes CASSQDSEQGATF.

This chain links TRBV19 with TRBJ1-1; D is unclear. The V end lost 5 bases, the J end lost 8 bases, and 6 bases lay between the germline ends. Germline V gene sequence: CDR1 LNHDA, CDR2 SQIVND (reference sequence). The CDR3 extends over 10 amino acids. The CDR3 sequence is CASSGEEAFF. Written as DNA, the CDR3 is TGTGCCAGTAGTGGAGAGGAAGCTTTCTTT.

This clonotype has more than one count but fewer than ten. As DNA, the CDR3 is TGTGCCAGCAGCCAAGCGGGGGACAGGGGGCTCCAAGAGACCCAGTACTTC. Translated: CASSQAGDRGLQETQYF. The rearrangement joins TRBV7-9 to TRBJ2-5; 12 bases align to TRBD1. CDR3 length equals 17 residues. Germline CDR1 reads SEHNR; CDR2 reads FQNEAQ (reference sequence). With V trimmed by 5 bases and J by 1 base, 8 bases remained unmatched.

CDR3 loop: CSARAARFVETQYF. The CDR3 coding sequence is TGCAGTGCTAGAGCGGCGAGGTTTGTCGAGACCCAGTACTTC. The rearrangement links TRBV20-1 to TRBJ2-5; D is unresolved. The V end was cut by 1 base, the J end by 5 bases, with 14 bases between. There are 14 residues in the CDR3. The germline V gene has CDR1 DFQATT and CDR2 SNEGSKA (reference sequence).

V gene TRBV6-5 combines with J gene TRBJ2-1, with TRBD1 matching over 7 bases. After removal of 2 bases from V and 3 bases from J, the junction contained 4 bases not matched to a gene. Germline loops: CDR1 MNHEY, CDR2 SVGAGI. This CDR3 region has 15 residues. The CDR3: CASSYDRVDYNEQFF. DNA for the CDR3: TGTGCCAGCAGTTACGACAGGGTGGACTACAATGAGCAGTTCTTC.

The genes are TRBV20-1 and TRBJ2-7; 7 bases line up with TRBD1. Unmatched junction bases numbered 9, after V lost 5 bases and J lost 5 bases. The CDR3 length is 13 residues. Germline V CDR1 and CDR2: DFQATT, SNEGSKA (reference sequence). CDR3 in amino acids: CSAPTGVRNEQYF. As DNA, the CDR3 is TGCAGTGCTCCCACAGGGGTAAGAAACGAGCAGTACTTC.

The chain links TRBV4-1 to TRBJ1-5, with 7 nucleotides matching TRBD1. Germline V gives CDR1 MGHRA, CDR2 YSYEKL. V gave up 3 bases and J gave up 2 bases; unmatched junction bases: 10. The CDR3 length is 17 residues. DNA of the CDR3: TGCGCCAGCAGCCAGTTCACAGGGGAGGAAGGCAATCAGCCCCAGCATTTT. Encoded protein: CASSQFTGEEGNQPQHF.

J is TRBJ2-7 and V is TRBV5-6; 10 nucleotides agree with TRBD1. The germline V gene has CDR1 SGHDT and CDR2 YYEEEE. CDR3 length: 15 amino acids. Trimming cost V 0 bases and J 5 bases; bases outside gene matches: 5. CDR3 coding DNA: TGTGCCAGCAGCTTGGGGGACAGGGGTTTCGACGAGCAGTACTTC. Amino acid sequence: CASSLGDRGFDEQYF.

V usage is TRBV12-3 or TRBV12-4 and J usage is TRBJ2-5; perhaps TRBD2 as D (6 bases). CDR3 length: 16 residues. Trimming removed 6 bases at V and 1 base at J, with 18 bases between. The CDR3: CASRSEEGPRQETQYF. For the CDR3, the DNA is TGTGCCAGCAGATCCGAGGAGGGACCACGCCAAGAGACCCAGTACTTC.

This clonotype was picked up a small number of times. CDR3 bases: TGTGCCAGCAGTACCCGGTTGGAGGGAAGGACTGAAGCTTTCTTT. Its protein product is CASSTRLEGRTEAFF. This chain uses TRBV6-1 with TRBJ1-1; D uncertain. Germline values: CDR1 MNHNS, CDR2 SASEGT. The CDR3 runs to 15 residues. The V gene lost 5 bases and the J gene lost 5 bases, with 18 bases spanning the gap.

This clonotype was seen only a few times. The chain couples TRBV5-1 to TRBJ2-1; D ambiguous. The CDR3 covers 14 residues. Germline assignment: CDR1 SGHRS and CDR2 YFSETQ. Trimming stripped 2 bases from V and 1 base from J, with 7 bases between. CDR3 coding DNA: TGCGCCAGCAGCTTATCTGTTTCCTACAATGAGCAGTTCTTC. This sequence encodes CASSLSVSYNEQFF.

The chain links TRBV20-1 to TRBJ2-1; D is possibly TRBD1 or TRBD2 (5 bases each). There are 13 residues in the CDR3. Looked up from germline, CDR1 is DFQATT and CDR2 is SNEGSKA (reference sequence). The V gene lost 7 bases and the J gene lost 3 bases, with 13 bases spanning the gap. CDR3 region: CSVPGRDYNEQFF. The CDR3 DNA sequence: TGCAGTGTCCCGGGACGGGACTACAATGAGCAGTTCTTC.

Only a few counts were recorded for this clonotype. The J gene is TRBJ2-7, the V gene TRBV7-9; D is possibly TRBD1 (6 bases). V lost 1 base, J lost 6 bases, and 10 bases lay in between. The CDR3 contains 13 residues. Germline V CDR1 and CDR2: SEHNR, FQNEAQ (reference sequence). The CDR3 bases are TGTGCCAGCAGCTTAGGTCAGGGGACCGAGCAGTACTTC. This sequence encodes CASSLGQGTEQYF.

The chain recombines TRBV5-1 with TRBJ2-7, with D uncertain. The CDR3 has 13 amino acids. V was trimmed by 5 bases and J by 2 bases, leaving 11 bases between them. Per the germline V gene, CDR1 is SGHRS and CDR2 is YFSETQ. As DNA, the CDR3 is TGCGCCAGCAGTGCTAGTCTTACCTACGAGCAGTACTTC. This encodes CASSASLTYEQYF.

This chain connects TRBV10-3 to TRBJ2-7; D gene unclear. With 5 bases removed from V and 0 bases from J, the gap between germline ends came to 5 bases. The CDR3 runs 12 residues. Germline V gene lookup returns CDR1 ENHRY and CDR2 SYGVKD. This chain's CDR3 is CAISSNSYEQYF. For the CDR3, the DNA is TGTGCCATCAGTAGTAACTCCTACGAGCAGTACTTC.

This clonotype was seen only a few times. The chain links TRBV15 to TRBJ2-1, with D tentatively TRBD2 (8 bases). Germline V gene sequence: CDR1 LNHNV, CDR2 YYDKDF (reference sequence). V was clipped by 0 bases and J by 15 bases, with 24 bases between them. The CDR3 loop spans 16 amino acids. The CDR3 region is CATSREGGGRTPRGFF. The CDR3 nucleotides read TGTGCCACCAGCAGAGAAGGGGGCGGGAGGACCCCTAGGGGGTTCTTC.

The chain has TRBV12-3 or TRBV12-4 and TRBJ2-3, with 10 bases matching TRBD2. The CDR3 sequence is 15 residues long. V was pared by 6 bases and J by 2 bases, with 5 bases of the junction left unmatched. This CDR3 reads CASSKREGLTDTQYF. The CDR3 DNA reads as TGTGCCAGCAGCAAGCGGGAGGGCCTCACAGATACGCAGTATTTT.

V is TRBV5-1 and J is TRBJ2-3, with 10 bases that match TRBD1. Per germline, CDR1 SGHRS and CDR2 YFSETQ. The ends lost 5 bases at V and 5 bases at J; junction bases unmatched: 11. The CDR3 totals 16 residues. The CDR3 sequence is CASRLDRGQFIDTQYF. CDR3 in DNA: TGCGCCAGCAGACTCGACAGGGGGCAATTTATAGATACGCAGTATTTT.